This T cell receptor (beta chain) derives from a study of regulatory T cells in long-lasting Graves disease. This CDR3 is built from 15 residues. The germline V gene encodes CDR1 LNHNV and CDR2 YYDKDF (reference sequence). After removal of 5 bases from V and 7 bases from J, the junction contained 9 bases not matched to a gene. Sequencing libraries for TCR beta were prepared with iRepertoire HTBI primers and Arm-PCR of CDR3 regions. TCRdb analysed the multiplex PCR reads with MiXCR anew, one entry per CDR3 protein. The table shows some 420,000 distinct CDR3 sequences, with 20% to 25% occurring only once. Overall study results and limits: Preferential use of TRBV28, TRBJ1-2 and TRBJ2-5 was seen in persistent disease. Possibly, too few samples lowered accuracy. Persistent Graves' patients showed less TCR diversity than newly diagnosed patients showed.

Time point specified: persistent/refractory GD, antithyroid drugs over 5 years with positive TRAb. From PBMCs, RNA was extracted and then used to make the TCR library. Around 9 milliliters of peripheral blood were drawn into EDTA tubes. With regard to this clonotype: Its antigen is currently unknown. This likely comes from a read error, as the CDR3 has no conserved phenylalanine or tryptophan at its end.

The chain carries TRBV15 and TRBJ2-2; 8 positions agree with TRBD1. The source material was peripheral blood mononuclear cells (PBMCs), sampled when the disease was refractory, from a patient treated with antithyroid drugs. The clonotype comes from a female donor with Graves disease. The CDR3 DNA is TGTGCCACCAGCGTTCGGACAGGGACGGGCGGGGAGCTGTTTCTT. Amino acids: CATSVRTGTGGELFL.